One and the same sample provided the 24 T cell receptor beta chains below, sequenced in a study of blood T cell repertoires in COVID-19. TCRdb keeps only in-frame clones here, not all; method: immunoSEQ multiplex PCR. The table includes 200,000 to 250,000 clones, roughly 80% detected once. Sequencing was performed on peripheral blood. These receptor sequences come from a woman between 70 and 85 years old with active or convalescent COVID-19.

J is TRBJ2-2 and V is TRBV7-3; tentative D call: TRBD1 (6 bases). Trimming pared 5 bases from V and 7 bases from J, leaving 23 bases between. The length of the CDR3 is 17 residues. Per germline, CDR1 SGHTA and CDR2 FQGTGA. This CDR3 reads CASSPSPDSYKVGELFF. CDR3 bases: TGTGCCAGCAGCCCGTCCCCGGACAGCTACAAGGTCGGGGAGCTGTTTTTT.

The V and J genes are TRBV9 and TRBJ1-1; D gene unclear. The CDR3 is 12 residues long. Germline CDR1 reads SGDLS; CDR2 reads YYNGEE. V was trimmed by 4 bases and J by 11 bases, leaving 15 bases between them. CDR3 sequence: CASSPQVSAAFF. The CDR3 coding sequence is TGTGCCAGCAGCCCCCAGGTGTCGGCGGCTTTCTTT.

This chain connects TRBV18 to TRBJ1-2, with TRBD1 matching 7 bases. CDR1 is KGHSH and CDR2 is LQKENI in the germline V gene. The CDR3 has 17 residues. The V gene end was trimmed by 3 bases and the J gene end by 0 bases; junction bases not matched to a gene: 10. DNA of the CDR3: TGTGCCAGCTCACCCCCGCCCCGGGACAGCCCTAACTATGGCTACACCTTC. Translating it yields CASSPPPRDSPNYGYTF.

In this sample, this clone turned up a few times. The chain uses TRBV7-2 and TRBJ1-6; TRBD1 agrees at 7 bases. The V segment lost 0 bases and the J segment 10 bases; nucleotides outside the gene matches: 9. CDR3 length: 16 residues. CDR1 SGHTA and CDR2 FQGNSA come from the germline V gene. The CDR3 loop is CASSLAIQGSGSPLHF. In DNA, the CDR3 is TGTGCCAGCAGCTTAGCGATACAGGGGTCAGGATCACCCCTCCACTTT.

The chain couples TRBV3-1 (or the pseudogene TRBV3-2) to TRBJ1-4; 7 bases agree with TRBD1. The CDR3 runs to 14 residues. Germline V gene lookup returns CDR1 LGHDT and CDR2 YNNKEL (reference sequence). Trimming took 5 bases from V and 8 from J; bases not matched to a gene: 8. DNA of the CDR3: TGTGCCAGCAGCACTCGACAGGGCGGGGAAAAACTGTTTTTT. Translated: CASSTRQGGEKLFF.

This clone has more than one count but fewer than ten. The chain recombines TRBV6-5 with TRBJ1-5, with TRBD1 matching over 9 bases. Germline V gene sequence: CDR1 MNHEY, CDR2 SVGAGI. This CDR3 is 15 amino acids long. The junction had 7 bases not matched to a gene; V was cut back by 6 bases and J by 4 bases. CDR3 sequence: CASRPRTGDNQPQHF. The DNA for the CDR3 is TGTGCCAGCAGGCCCAGGACAGGGGATAATCAGCCCCAGCATTTT.

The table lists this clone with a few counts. The CDR3 reads CASSVGQGFEAFF. As DNA, the CDR3 is TGTGCCAGCAGTGTTGGACAGGGGTTTGAAGCTTTCTTT. The chain couples TRBV25-1 to TRBJ1-1, with 9 bases fitting TRBD1. Germline CDR1 and CDR2: MGHDK and SYGVNS. This CDR3 comprises 13 residues. With 4 bases clipped from V and 7 bases from J, the junction kept 4 bases outside the gene matches.

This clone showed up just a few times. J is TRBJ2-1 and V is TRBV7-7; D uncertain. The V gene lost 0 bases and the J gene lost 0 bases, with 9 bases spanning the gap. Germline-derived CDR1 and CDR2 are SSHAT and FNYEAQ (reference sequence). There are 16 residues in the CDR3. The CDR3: CASSLAQAGSYNEQFF. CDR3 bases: TGTGCCAGCAGCTTAGCGCAGGCAGGCTCCTACAATGAGCAGTTCTTC. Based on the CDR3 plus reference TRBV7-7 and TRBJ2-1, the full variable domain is GAGVSQSPRYKVTKRGQDVTLRCDPISSHATLYWYQQALGQGPEFLTYFNYEAQPDKSGLPSDRFSAERPEGSISTLTIQRTEQRDSAMYRCASSLAQAGSYNEQFFGPGTRLTVL.

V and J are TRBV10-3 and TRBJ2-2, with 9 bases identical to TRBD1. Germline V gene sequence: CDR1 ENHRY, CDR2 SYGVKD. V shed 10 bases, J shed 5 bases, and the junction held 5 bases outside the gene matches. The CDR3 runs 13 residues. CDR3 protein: CATGQGGTGELFF. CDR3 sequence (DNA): TGTGCCACGGGACAGGGTGGGACCGGGGAGCTGTTTTTT.

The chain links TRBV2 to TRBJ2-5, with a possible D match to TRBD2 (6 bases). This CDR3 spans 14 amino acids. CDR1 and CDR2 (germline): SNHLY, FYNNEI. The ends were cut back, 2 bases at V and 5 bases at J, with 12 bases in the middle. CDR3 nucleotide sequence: TGTGCCAGCAGTGAACGGGGGTTCCGTGAGACCCAGTACTTC. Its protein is CASSERGFRETQYF.

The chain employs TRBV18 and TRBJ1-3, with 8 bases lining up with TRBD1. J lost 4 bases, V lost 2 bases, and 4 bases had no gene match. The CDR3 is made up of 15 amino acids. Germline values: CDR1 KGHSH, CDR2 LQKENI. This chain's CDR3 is CASSPGQGGGNTIYF. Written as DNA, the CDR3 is TGTGCCAGCTCACCAGGACAGGGTGGAGGAAACACCATATATTTT.

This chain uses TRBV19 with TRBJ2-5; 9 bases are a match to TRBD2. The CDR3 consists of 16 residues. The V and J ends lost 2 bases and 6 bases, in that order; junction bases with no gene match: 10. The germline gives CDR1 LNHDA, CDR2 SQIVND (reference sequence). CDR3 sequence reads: CASSISPRGGLKTQYF. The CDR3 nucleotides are TGTGCCAGTAGTATAAGCCCGCGGGGGGGCCTAAAGACCCAGTACTTC.

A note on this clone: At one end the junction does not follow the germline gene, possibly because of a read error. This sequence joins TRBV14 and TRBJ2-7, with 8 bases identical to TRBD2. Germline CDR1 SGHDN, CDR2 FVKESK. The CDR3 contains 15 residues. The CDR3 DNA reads TGTGCCAGCAGTCAAGGAGCGGGAGCTTGGTACGAGCAGTACTTC. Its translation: CASSQGAGAWYEQYF.

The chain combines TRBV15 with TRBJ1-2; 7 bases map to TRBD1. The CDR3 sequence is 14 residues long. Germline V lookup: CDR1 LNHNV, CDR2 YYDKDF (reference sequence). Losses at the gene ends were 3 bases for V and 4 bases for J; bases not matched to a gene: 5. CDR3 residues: CATSRRDRAYGYTF. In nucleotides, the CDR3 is TGTGCCACCAGCAGGCGAGACAGGGCCTATGGCTACACCTTC.

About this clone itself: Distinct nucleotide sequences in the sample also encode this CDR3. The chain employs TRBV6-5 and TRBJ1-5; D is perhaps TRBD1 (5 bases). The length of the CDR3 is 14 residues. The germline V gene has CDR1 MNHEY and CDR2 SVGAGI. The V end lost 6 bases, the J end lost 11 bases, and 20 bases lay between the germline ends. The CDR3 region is CASSPGRSWGAQHF. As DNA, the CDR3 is TGTGCCAGCAGCCCAGGACGGAGCTGGGGGGCCCAGCATTTT.

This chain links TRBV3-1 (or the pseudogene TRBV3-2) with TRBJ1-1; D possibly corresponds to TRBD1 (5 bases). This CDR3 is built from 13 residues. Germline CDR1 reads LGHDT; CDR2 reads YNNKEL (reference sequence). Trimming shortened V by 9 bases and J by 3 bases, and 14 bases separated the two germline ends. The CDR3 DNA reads TGTGCCAGTCAGGGTTTTCGGGACACTGAAGCTTTCTTT. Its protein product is CASQGFRDTEAFF.

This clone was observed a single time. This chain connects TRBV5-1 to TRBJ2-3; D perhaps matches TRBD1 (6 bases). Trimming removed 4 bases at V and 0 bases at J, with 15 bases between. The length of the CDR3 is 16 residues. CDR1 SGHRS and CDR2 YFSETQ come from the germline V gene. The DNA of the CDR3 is TGCGCCAGCAGCAATGGGTGGACAGCTAGCACAGATACGCAGTATTTT. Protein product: CASSNGWTASTDTQYF. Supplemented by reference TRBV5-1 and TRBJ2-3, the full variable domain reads KAGVTQTPRYLIKTRGQQVTLSCSPISGHRSVSWYQQTPGQGLQFLFEYFSETQRNKGNFPGRFSGRQFSNSRSEMNVSTLELGDSALYLCASSNGWTASTDTQYFGPGTRLTVL.

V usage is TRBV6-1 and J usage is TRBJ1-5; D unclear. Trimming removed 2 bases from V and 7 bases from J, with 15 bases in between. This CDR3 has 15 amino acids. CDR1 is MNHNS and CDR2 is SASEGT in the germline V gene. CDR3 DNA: TGTGCCAGCAGTGAAATGACGGCCGCCAGGCAGCCCCAGCATTTT. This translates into CASSEMTAARQPQHF.

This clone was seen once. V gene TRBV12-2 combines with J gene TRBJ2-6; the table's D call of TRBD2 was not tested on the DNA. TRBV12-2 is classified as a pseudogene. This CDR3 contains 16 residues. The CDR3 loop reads CASRLDSRSGANVLTF. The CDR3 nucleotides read TGTGCAAGTCGCTTAGATTCCCGCTCTGGGGCCAACGTCCTGACTTTC.

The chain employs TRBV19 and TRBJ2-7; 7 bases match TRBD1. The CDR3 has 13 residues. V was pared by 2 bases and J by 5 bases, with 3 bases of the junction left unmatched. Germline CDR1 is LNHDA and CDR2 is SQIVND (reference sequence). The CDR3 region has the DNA TGTGCCAGTAGTATAAGACAGGGCCACGAGCAGTACTTC. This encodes CASSIRQGHEQYF.

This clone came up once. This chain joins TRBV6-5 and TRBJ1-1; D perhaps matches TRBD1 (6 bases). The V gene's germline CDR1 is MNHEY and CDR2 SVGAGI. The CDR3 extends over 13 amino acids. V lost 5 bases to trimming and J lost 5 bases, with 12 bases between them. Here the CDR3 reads CASSLGAGTEAFF. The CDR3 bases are TGTGCCAGCAGTCTGGGGGCGGGTACTGAAGCTTTCTTT.

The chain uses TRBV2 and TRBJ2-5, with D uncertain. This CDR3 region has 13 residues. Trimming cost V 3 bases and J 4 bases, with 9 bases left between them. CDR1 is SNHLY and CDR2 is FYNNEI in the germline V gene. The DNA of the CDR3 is TGTGCCAGCAGTGATCTGGCCAGAGAGACCCAGTACTTC. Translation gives CASSDLARETQYF.

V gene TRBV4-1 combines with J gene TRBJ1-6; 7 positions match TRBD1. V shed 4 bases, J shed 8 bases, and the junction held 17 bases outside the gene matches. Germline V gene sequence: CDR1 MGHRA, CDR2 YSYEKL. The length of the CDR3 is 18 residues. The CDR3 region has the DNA TGCGCCAGCAGCCCTCTGGGCCCCCCAGGGGGAACGTATTCACCCCTCCACTTT. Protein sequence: CASSPLGPPGGTYSPLHF.

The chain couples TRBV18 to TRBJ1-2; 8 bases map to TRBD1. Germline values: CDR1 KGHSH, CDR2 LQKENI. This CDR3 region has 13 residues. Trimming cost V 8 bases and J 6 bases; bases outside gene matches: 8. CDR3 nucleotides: TGTGCCAGCCGACAGGGGTTGGAGGATGGCTACACCTTC. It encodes CASRQGLEDGYTF.